This record looks at one TCR beta chain sequence and its context. As yet, its antigen is unknown. CFSE-dim autoproliferating and CFSE-high non-proliferating T cells from unstimulated culture were sequenced separately. Pooled replicate wells came from approximately 5x10^7 CFSE-labeled PBMCs cultured roughly seven days without stimulus. The PBMCs received approximately 0.5 uM CFSE and serum-free culture with no added stimuli. Germline values: CDR1 SNHLY, CDR2 FYNNEI. The CDR3 has 10 amino acids. This entry is derived from a study of memory B cells and T cells in multiple sclerosis. General study findings and limits: Clone-set sizes differed between compartments, so shared clonotype counts needed normalization.

Sequenced by immunoSEQ multiplex PCR; TCRdb stores in-frame clones only, minus some. Counted here are 46,000 or so clones, 82% occurring once; the ten biggest clones make up 1% to 1.3%. The receptor's source is a human donor with multiple sclerosis. V and J are TRBV2 and TRBJ2-5; D call uncertain. The DNA end is more similar to TRBJ2-7, so the J call may be wrong. Sequenced input: PBMCs from blood kept in culture. The CDR3 DNA follows: TGTGCCAGCAGTGATTACGAGCAGTACTTC. This gives the protein CASSDYEQYF.